The 28 T cell receptor beta chains in this list originate from one sample, sequenced in a study of OX40 agonist ivuxolimab in advanced cancers. Here immunoSEQ multiplex PCR was the method, and the copy in TCRdb shows in-frame clones only, minus some. This table has about 95,000 clones, 70% to 90% appearing once. Sequences were derived from CD4+ or CD8+ T cells sorted from blood, sampled in a trial of the OX40 agonist ivuxolimab. The source of these receptors is an adult with an advanced solid tumor such as melanoma, head and neck, liver or kidney cancer.

The chain employs TRBV9 and TRBJ2-3; D gene ambiguous. V was pared by 3 bases and J by 3 bases, with 29 bases between. The germline gives CDR1 SGDLS, CDR2 YYNGEE. The CDR3 is 20 amino acids. The CDR3 loop is CASSGEQRLWTNHPTDTQYF. The CDR3, as DNA: TGTGCCAGCAGCGGGGAACAGCGATTATGGACCAACCATCCGACAGATACGCAGTATTTT.

The CDR3 DNA reads as TGTGCCAGCAGTCGGAGCGGGAGCTCCTACAATGAGCAGTTCTTC. It is translated as CASSRSGSSYNEQFF. The chain employs TRBV6-1 and TRBJ2-1; the match to TRBD2 covers 8 bases. The CDR3 consists of 15 residues. The V segment lost 5 bases and the J segment 0 bases; nucleotides outside the gene matches: 3. The germline CDR1 and CDR2 sequences are MNHNS and SASEGT.

The J gene is TRBJ1-1, the V gene TRBV25-1, with D perhaps TRBD1 (6 bases). The CDR3 is made up of 13 amino acids. The germline V gene encodes CDR1 MGHDK and CDR2 SYGVNS. V lost 5 bases and J lost 5, with 12 bases in between. The CDR3 reads CASSPQGWTEAFF. The DNA of the CDR3 is TGTGCCAGCAGTCCACAGGGATGGACTGAAGCTTTCTTT.

J is TRBJ2-3 and V is TRBV18; no definite D call. Germline V gene sequence: CDR1 KGHSH, CDR2 LQKENI. The length of the CDR3 is 14 residues. Trimming shortened V by 4 bases and J by 0 bases, and 8 bases separated the two germline ends. The CDR3 is CASSQTASTDTQYF. The CDR3 DNA follows: TGTGCCAGCTCACAAACAGCCAGCACAGATACGCAGTATTTT.

The J gene is TRBJ2-7, the V gene TRBV5-6; TRBD1 aligns across 8 bases. Germline assignment: CDR1 SGHDT and CDR2 YYEEEE. V gave up 4 bases and J gave up 4 bases; unmatched junction bases: 4. The CDR3 consists of 13 residues. This CDR3 reads CASSQGARYEQYF. Written as DNA, the CDR3 is TGTGCCAGCAGCCAGGGGGCGCGATACGAGCAGTACTTC.

V is TRBV5-4 and J is TRBJ2-1, with D tentatively TRBD2 (6 bases). Between the trimmed V and J ends, which lost 0 bases and 15 bases, there was a span of 22 bases. The V gene's germline CDR1 is SGHNT and CDR2 YYREEE (reference sequence). This CDR3 is 15 amino acids long. CDR3 residues: CASSLGGDPGPPGFF. DNA of the CDR3: TGTGCCAGCAGCTTGGGGGGGGACCCGGGACCGCCCGGGTTCTTC. The variable domain in full, completed from reference TRBV5-4 and TRBJ2-1, reads ETGVTQSPTHLIKTRGQQVTLRCSSQSGHNTVSWYQQALGQGPQFIFQYYREEENGRGNFPPRFSGLQFPNYSSELNVNALELDDSALYLCASSLGGDPGPPGFFGPGTRLTVL.

This clone was recorded a few times. This rearrangement joins TRBV5-6 to TRBJ2-7, with 10 bases aligning to TRBD1. V gave up 2 bases and J gave up 4 bases; unmatched junction bases: 12. The CDR3 is 17 amino acids. Germline CDR1 reads SGHDT; CDR2 reads YYEEEE. For the CDR3, the DNA is TGTGCCAGCAGCTTACCCGGGACAGGGGTTGGCAGTTACGAGCAGTACTTC. Translated: CASSLPGTGVGSYEQYF.

This chain joins TRBV7-2 and TRBJ2-2, with TRBD1 identical over 9 bases. The ends lost 1 base at V and 1 base at J; junction bases unmatched: 1. CDR1 and CDR2 (germline): SGHTA, FQGNSA. The CDR3 contains 16 residues. The CDR3: CASSLGGQGNTGELFF. The DNA of the CDR3 is TGTGCCAGCAGCTTAGGGGGACAGGGGAACACCGGGGAGCTGTTTTTT.

A few counts support this clone. The CDR3 here is CASSLLAGGDEQYF. The CDR3 DNA reads as TGTGCCAGCAGCCTCCTAGCGGGAGGTGACGAGCAGTACTTC. The chain has TRBV6-6 and TRBJ2-7; 11 bases agree with TRBD2. The CDR3 runs to 14 residues. Germline trimming cut 6 bases from V and 5 bases from J; bases unmatched to any gene: 6. Germline CDR1 and CDR2: MNHNY and SVGAGI (reference sequence).

This clone was picked up one time. The J gene is TRBJ2-5, the V gene TRBV28, with D unresolved. The J call may be faulty, since TRBJ2-7 better matches the DNA end. Per the germline V gene, CDR1 is MDHEN and CDR2 is SYDVKM. The length of the CDR3 is 12 residues. In DNA form, the CDR3 reads TGTGCCAGCAGTTTGGGCGACTACGAGCAGTACTTC. Protein sequence: CASSLGDYEQYF.

CDR3 amino acids: CASRPTSGSPSYNEQFF. The DNA of the CDR3 is TGTGCCAGCAGGCCCACTAGCGGAAGCCCCTCCTACAATGAGCAGTTCTTC. The V and J genes are TRBV7-9 and TRBJ2-1; 8 bases line up with TRBD2. Germline CDR1 SEHNR, CDR2 FQNEAQ (reference sequence). Trimming cost V 6 bases and J 0 bases; bases outside gene matches: 10. The CDR3 extends over 17 amino acids.

V gene TRBV7-2 combines with J gene TRBJ2-2; TRBD1 aligns across 9 bases. Germline loops: CDR1 SGHTA, CDR2 FQGNSA. The CDR3 spans 16 residues. The junction had 7 bases not matched to a gene; V was cut back by 4 bases and J by 4 bases. CDR3 sequence (DNA): TGTGCCAGCAGCTACTGGACAGGGGATGTCACCGGGGAGCTGTTTTTT. It encodes CASSYWTGDVTGELFF.

The chain carries TRBV5-1 and TRBJ2-2, with D tentatively TRBD2 (5 bases). The V end was cut by 6 bases, the J end by 6 bases, with 9 bases between. Per the germline V gene, CDR1 is SGHRS and CDR2 is YFSETQ. The length of the CDR3 is 12 residues. DNA of the CDR3: TGCGCCAGCACCAAGAGGGCCGGGGAGCTGTTTTTT. This codes for CASTKRAGELFF.

The chain has TRBV28 and TRBJ1-5; the D is unclear. The CDR3 spans 14 residues. Trimming removed 6 bases at V and 9 bases at J, with 18 bases between. CDR1 and CDR2 (germline): MDHEN, SYDVKM. Here the CDR3 DNA reads TGTGCCAGCAGGGGAAGCGAAGGATTAAGGCCCCAGCATTTT. Its protein is CASRGSEGLRPQHF.

The V and J genes are TRBV6-5 and TRBJ1-4, with D perhaps matching TRBD1 (5 bases). This CDR3 is built from 15 residues. CDR1 is MNHEY, CDR2 SVGAGI, per germline. Trimming took off 0 bases at V and 6 bases at J, with 11 bases between the two ends. The CDR3: CASSYSISRDEKLFF. The CDR3 nucleotides read TGTGCCAGCAGTTACTCGATCTCCAGGGATGAAAAACTGTTTTTT.

This clone showed up just a few times. The chain links TRBV13 to TRBJ2-7; D remains ambiguous. Germline CDR1 and CDR2: PRHDT and FYEKMQ (reference sequence). The CDR3 totals 13 residues. Deletions cut 3 bases from V and 6 bases from J, with 12 bases between. CDR3 in DNA: TGTGCCAGCAGCTTCGCTGCAGGAACCGAGCAGTACTTC. Translating gives CASSFAAGTEQYF.

This clone was counted between two and nine times. The rearrangement uses TRBV19 and TRBJ1-5; the D is unclear. The germline V gene has CDR1 LNHDA and CDR2 SQIVND (reference sequence). The length of the CDR3 is 15 residues. The V and J ends lost 5 bases and 5 bases respectively, with 16 bases between them. CDR3 sequence reads: CASSPNPLGYQPQHF. CDR3 coding DNA: TGTGCCAGTAGTCCTAATCCTCTGGGGTATCAGCCCCAGCATTTT.

The chain has TRBV10-3 and TRBJ2-7; D is unresolved. Germline values: CDR1 ENHRY, CDR2 SYGVKD. V was clipped by 11 bases and J by 1 base, with 21 bases between them. This CDR3 has 15 residues. The CDR3 sequence is CAASDGPSGSYEQYF. As DNA, the CDR3 is TGTGCCGCCTCGGACGGCCCGAGTGGGTCCTACGAGCAGTACTTC.

This rearrangement joins TRBV2 to TRBJ2-1; D is uncertain. This CDR3 is built from 17 residues. Germline values: CDR1 SNHLY, CDR2 FYNNEI. Trimming took 0 bases from V and 1 from J, leaving 13 bases between them. In nucleotides, the CDR3 is TGTGCCAGCAGTGAAGCGACGTTAAGCCTTTCCTACAATGAGCAGTTCTTC. Its translation: CASSEATLSLSYNEQFF. Complete variable domain (other parts from reference TRBV2 and TRBJ2-1): EPEVTQTPSHQVTQMGQEVILRCVPISNHLYFYWYRQILGQKVEFLVSFYNNEISEKSEIFDDQFSVERPDGSNFTLKIRSTKLEDSAMYFCASSEATLSLSYNEQFFGPGTRLTVL.

This clone has a handful of counts. J is TRBJ2-1 and V is TRBV6-6; TRBD2 might be the D (6 bases). Trimming stripped 0 bases from V and 6 bases from J, with 12 bases between. This CDR3 is 15 amino acids long. From germline, CDR1 is MNHNY and CDR2 SVGAGI (reference sequence). The CDR3 reads CASSYSTGSVNEQFF. In nucleotides, the CDR3 is TGTGCCAGCAGTTACTCGACCGGGAGCGTCAATGAGCAGTTCTTC.

The chain employs TRBV4-3 and TRBJ1-2; D remains ambiguous. The CDR3 is made up of 15 amino acids. Trimming took off 0 bases at V and 1 base at J, with 9 bases between the two ends. The V gene's germline CDR1 is LGHNA and CDR2 YSLEER. The chain's CDR3 is CASSQELNLNYGYTF. In DNA form, the CDR3 reads TGCGCCAGCAGCCAAGAGTTGAATCTTAACTATGGCTACACCTTC.

This chain uses TRBV6-5 with TRBJ2-2, with 10 bases identical to TRBD2. With 3 bases clipped from V and 6 bases from J, the junction kept 7 bases outside the gene matches. Germline lookup yields CDR1 MNHEY and CDR2 SVGAGI. The CDR3 has 16 amino acids. This chain's CDR3 is CASSYRAGGPAGELFF. The DNA for the CDR3 is TGTGCCAGCAGTTATAGAGCGGGAGGGCCAGCCGGGGAGCTGTTTTTT.

Remarks on this clone: A junction boundary mismatches the germline segment, possibly from a read error. This chain joins TRBV4-2 and TRBJ2-7; tentatively, D is TRBD2 (6 bases). The CDR3 is made up of 16 amino acids. CDR1 is LGHNA and CDR2 is YNFKEQ in the germline V gene. CDR3 protein: CASSQDFGGRVYEQCF. The CDR3 DNA reads as TGTGCCAGCAGCCAAGATTTCGGGGGACGGGTCTACGAGCAGTGCTTC.

The chain is built from TRBV18 and TRBJ2-5, with a possible D match to TRBD2 (6 bases). The CDR3 is 16 residues long. CDR1 KGHSH and CDR2 LQKENI come from the germline V gene. Deletions cut 3 bases from V and 3 bases from J, with 17 bases between. The CDR3 loop is CASSPSYSGAKETQYF. For the CDR3, the DNA is TGTGCCAGCTCACCTTCGTATAGCGGTGCGAAAGAGACCCAGTACTTC.

The chain employs TRBV5-4 and TRBJ2-3; D ambiguous. The CDR3 is made up of 13 amino acids. Looked up from germline, CDR1 is SGHNT and CDR2 is YYREEE (reference sequence). V was shortened by 2 bases and J by 2 bases, with 6 bases between the two germline ends. The CDR3 DNA sequence: TGTGCCAGCAGCTTAAAAGTCACAGATACGCAGTATTTT. This gives the protein CASSLKVTDTQYF.

V and J are TRBV29-1 and TRBJ2-7; 9 bases fit TRBD1. Germline CDR1 reads SQVTM; CDR2 reads ANQGSEA. V dropped 6 bases and J dropped 8; count of bases not matched to a gene: 8. The length of the CDR3 is 12 residues. The CDR3 loop reads CSVRDRATKQYF. CDR3 coding DNA: TGCAGCGTAAGGGACAGGGCTACGAAGCAGTACTTC.

CDR3 amino acids: CASSLGEGRLAGPGNSYEQYF. The CDR3, as DNA: TGTGCCAGCAGCCTCGGGGAAGGGAGACTAGCGGGACCAGGGAACTCCTACGAGCAGTACTTC. This chain connects TRBV21-1 to TRBJ2-7; the D call in the table, TRBD2, was not verified against the DNA. TRBV21-1 is reported as a pseudogene. There are 21 residues in the CDR3.

The table lists this clone with a count of one. The J gene is TRBJ2-7, the V gene TRBV28; no firm D call. The V end lost 6 bases, the J end lost 5 bases, and 11 bases lay between the germline ends. The germline gives CDR1 MDHEN, CDR2 SYDVKM. The CDR3 has 12 residues. The chain's CDR3 is CASSYTRHEQYF. The CDR3 nucleotides read TGTGCCAGCAGCTACACCCGCCACGAGCAGTACTTC. The full variable domain, rest sourced from reference TRBV28 and TRBJ2-7, is DVKVTQSSRYLVKRTGEKVFLECVQDMDHENMFWYRQDPGLGLRLIYFSYDVKMKEKGDIPEGYSVSREKKERFSLILESASTNQTSMYLCASSYTRHEQYFGPGTRLTVT.